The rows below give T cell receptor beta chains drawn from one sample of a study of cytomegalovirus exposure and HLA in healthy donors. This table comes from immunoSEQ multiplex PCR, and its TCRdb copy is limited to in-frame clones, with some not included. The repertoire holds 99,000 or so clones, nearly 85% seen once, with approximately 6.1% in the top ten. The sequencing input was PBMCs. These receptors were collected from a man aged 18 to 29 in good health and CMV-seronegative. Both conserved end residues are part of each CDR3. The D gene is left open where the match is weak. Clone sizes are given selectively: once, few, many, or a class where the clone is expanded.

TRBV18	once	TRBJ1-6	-	TGTGCCAGCTCACTTCAGAAGGGGCCAGACTCACCCCTCCACTTT	CASSLQKGPDSPLHF
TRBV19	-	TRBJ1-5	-	TGTGCCAGTAGCCGCCGGGACACCCTAACACGCAATCAGCCCCAGCATTTT	CASSRRDTLTRNQPQHF
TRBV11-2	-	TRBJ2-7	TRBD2	TGTGCCAGCAGACGACTAGCGGGAGACTACGAGCAGTACTTC	CASRRLAGDYEQYF
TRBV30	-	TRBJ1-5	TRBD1	TGTGCCTGGAGTGTAGGGCAGGGGGCCTGGAACAATCAGCCCCAGCATTTT	CAWSVGQGAWNNQPQHF
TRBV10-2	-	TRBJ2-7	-	TGCGCCAGCAGTGGTCAGGGGTCTGCCGAGCAGTACTTC	CASSGQGSAEQYF
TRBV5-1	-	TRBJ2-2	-	TGCGCCAGCAGGTGGACAGTTAACACCGGGGAGCTGTTTTTT	CASRWTVNTGELFF
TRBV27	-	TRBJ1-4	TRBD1	TGTGCCAGCAGTTTATGGAACAGGGGGCCGGATGAAAAACTGTTTTTT	CASSLWNRGPDEKLFF
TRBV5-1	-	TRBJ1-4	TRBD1	TGCGCCAGCAGCTTAACCGGGACAGGGGCCCGTTTAGCCTTT	CASSLTGTGARLAF
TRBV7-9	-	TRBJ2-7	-	TGTTCCAGCAGCTTGCGCGGGACAGCCTACGAGCAGTACTTC	CSSSLRGTAYEQYF
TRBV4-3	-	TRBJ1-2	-	TGCGCCAGCAGCCAAGGAACGGGAGTTCTTAGCTACACCTTC	CASSQGTGVLSYTF
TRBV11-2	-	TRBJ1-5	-	TGTGCCAGCAGCTTAGATCCGGGAGTCAATCAGCCCCAGCATTTT	CASSLDPGVNQPQHF
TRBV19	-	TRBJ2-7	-	TGTGCCAGTAGTATAACGACTTCTTCCTACGAGCAGTACTTC	CASSITTSSYEQYF
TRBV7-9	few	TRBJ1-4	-	TGTGCCAGCAGCTTAGATAGTGAAAAACTGTTTTTT	CASSLDSEKLFF
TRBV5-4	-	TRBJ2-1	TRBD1	TGTGCCAGCAGCTTACCACGCTCTAACTACAGGGGCCTACACAATGAGCAGTTCTTC	CASSLPRSNYRGLHNEQFF
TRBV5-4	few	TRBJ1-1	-	TGTGCCAGCAGCCCGAGATTGAACACTGAAGCTTTCTTT	CASSPRLNTEAFF
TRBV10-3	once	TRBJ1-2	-	TGTGCCATCAGCGGACTTCCTGCCGGCTACACCTTC	CAISGLPAGYTF
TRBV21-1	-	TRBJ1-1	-	TGTGCCAGCACCAAAGTGCGGGGGAACACTGAAGCTTTCTTT	CASTKVRGNTEAFF
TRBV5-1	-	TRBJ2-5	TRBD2	TGCGCCAGCAGCTTGGCGAGACCAGCGGGAGTATTGGAGACCCAGTACTTC	CASSLARPAGVLETQYF
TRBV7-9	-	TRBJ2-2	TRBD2	TGTTCCAGCAGCGCGACTAGCGGGCCCGGGGAGCTGTTTTTT	CSSSATSGPGELFF
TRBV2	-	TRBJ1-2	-	TGTGCCAGCAGACACAGGGCTAACTATGGCTACACCTTC	CASRHRANYGYTF
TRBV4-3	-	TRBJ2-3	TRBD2	TGCGCCAGCAGCCAATTTAGCGGGAGGGCCCCAGATACGCAGTATTTT	CASSQFSGRAPDTQYF
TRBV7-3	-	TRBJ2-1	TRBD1	TGTGCCAGCAGCTCCTCCGGGACAGGGCAGTTCTTC	CASSSSGTGQFF
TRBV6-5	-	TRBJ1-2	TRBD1	TGTGCCAGCAGTTACTCGACAGGGGGCTATGGCTACACCTTC	CASSYSTGGYGYTF
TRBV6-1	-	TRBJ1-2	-	TGTGCCAGCAGTGAAATCGGACAAGGCTACACCTTC	CASSEIGQGYTF
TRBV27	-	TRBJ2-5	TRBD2	TGTGCCAGCAGTAACCCCGGGACTAGCGTTGCCCAGTACTTC	CASSNPGTSVAQYF
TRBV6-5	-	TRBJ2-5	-	TGTGCCAGCAGTTCCCCGCGGGATTCTCAAGAGACCCAGTACTTC	CASSSPRDSQETQYF
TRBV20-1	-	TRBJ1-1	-	TGCAGTGCTAGTTCTTACTCTGAAGCTTTCTTT	CSASSYSEAFF
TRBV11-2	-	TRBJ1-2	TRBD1	TGTGCCAGCAGCTTAGAATCGACAGGGGGCAACTATGGCTACACCTTC	CASSLESTGGNYGYTF
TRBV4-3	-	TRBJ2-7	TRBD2	TGCGCCAGCAGCCAAAACGGAGGACTAGCCTACGAGCAGTACTTC	CASSQNGGLAYEQYF
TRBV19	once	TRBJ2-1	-	TGTGCCAGCTATCACAGGGTAAGCTCCTACAATGAGCAGTTCTTC	CASYHRVSSYNEQFF
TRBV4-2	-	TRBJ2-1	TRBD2	TGTGCCAGCAGCCCGACTAGCGGGTCGTCCTACAATGAGCAGTTCTTC	CASSPTSGSSYNEQFF
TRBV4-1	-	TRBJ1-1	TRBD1	TGCGCCAGCAGCCAAGATCCGACAGGGGCGATCTCTGAAGCTTTCTTT	CASSQDPTGAISEAFF
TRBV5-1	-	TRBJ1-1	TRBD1	TGCGCCAGCAGCTCGGGACAGCAGAACACTGAAGCTTTCTTT	CASSSGQQNTEAFF
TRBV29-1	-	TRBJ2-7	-	TGCAGCGTTGGGCCACAGGGAATCTACGAGCAGTACTTC	CSVGPQGIYEQYF
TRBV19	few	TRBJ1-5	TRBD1	TGTGCCAGTAGCCCTGGACAGGGTTTTTCCATGGCCCAGCATTTT	CASSPGQGFSMAQHF
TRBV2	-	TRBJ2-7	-	TGTGCCACCAGCAGGGGATTTAAAAGCTCCTACGAGCAGTACTTC	CATSRGFKSSYEQYF
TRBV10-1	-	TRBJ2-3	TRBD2	TGCGCCACCAGGGCGGGGGGCACAGATACGCAGTATTTT	CATRAGGTDTQYF
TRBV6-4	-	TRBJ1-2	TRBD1	TGTGCCAGCAGTGAGGACAGGGGGTCATTAGGCTACACCTTC	CASSEDRGSLGYTF
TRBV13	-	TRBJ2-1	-	TGTGCCAGCAGGAGGGAAGGCAGCTCCTACAATGAGCAGTTCTTC	CASRREGSSYNEQFF
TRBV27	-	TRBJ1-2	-	TGTGCCAGCAGTTTATTTAGGGGCGGCTACACCTTC	CASSLFRGGYTF
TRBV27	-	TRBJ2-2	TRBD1	TGTGCCAGCAGCAGGAGACAGGGGACCACCGGGGAGCTGTTTTTT	CASSRRQGTTGELFF
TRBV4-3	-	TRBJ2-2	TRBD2	TGCGCCAGCAGCCCTCACGGGGGAGGGCTTACCGGGGAGCTGTTTTTT	CASSPHGGGLTGELFF